This TCR beta chain was identified in a study of Graves' ophthalmopathy and Graves' hyperthyroidism listed by TCRdb under 2018. Context from the whole study: Peripheral blood was collected before any treatment was given, at the time of initial diagnosis. In roughly 6 hyperthyroidism patients, the T-cell repertoire of thyroid tissue was compared with the T-cell repertoire of blood. A discovery set of 100 patients (43 ophthalmopathy, 57 stable hyperthyroidism) was enrolled to explore V-J signatures distinguishing ophthalmopathy from hyperthyroidism. The 75 to 100 discovery patients were randomly split 7:3 into training and test sets. TCR beta repertoire signatures were used to distinguish Graves' ophthalmopathy from Graves' hyperthyroidism and to predict progression to ophthalmopathy. The independent validation cohort included about 19 hyperthyroidism patients plus 17 patients who later progressed from hyperthyroidism to ophthalmopathy. Following sampling, methimazole starting at 30 mg daily was administered to hyperthyroidism patients, and high-dose intravenous methylprednisolone was administered to ophthalmopathy patients. In total, around 130 blood samples were TCR-sequenced: some 40 ophthalmopathy, over 70 hyperthyroidism and approximately 17 hyperthyroidism-to-ophthalmopathy patients.

For repertoire sequencing, TCR beta CDR3 regions were amplified from RNA transcripts. The first round of RT-PCR was done with HTBI primers and the Qiagen OneStep RT-PCR kit, and was followed by a second round of multiplex PCR, then size selection and purification. Libraries were sequenced paired-end with 100 bp reads on an Illumina HiSeq2000. As for the authors' bioinformatics: Reads were processed with SOAPnuke, discarding reads with adapters, uncalled bases, mean Phred below 15, or no exact constant-primer or identifier match. High-quality paired reads were merged with COPE v1.2.5. Unique nucleotide sequences were defined as clonotypes and aligned to IMGT TRB V, D and J references using MiTCR v1.1. The analysis was limited to V-J combinations with a frequency above 0.0001, which together covered 99% to 99.2% of repertoires. For each V-J combination, a TCR clonal expansion and chaos score was defined as the ratio of F50 clonal expansion to chaos observed in the TCRdist matrix. Features were reduced by Welch's t-statistics and random forest to around 14 V-J combinations, which fed a naive Bayes classifier. The Morisita-Horn index was used to measure how similar the thyroid and blood repertoires were. The raw public data were reprocessed by TCRdb itself: fastp quality trimming at Q25, MiXCR clonotype calling, in-frame beta chains only. Identical CDR3 protein sequences are pooled into one entry, listed with their most common genes and DNA. The V and J calls here are based on TCRdb, not the publication. This sample gives 170,000 or so distinct CDR3 sequences in total; 35% to 50% of them show up just once. In total, the top ten clones hold around 9.3% of the sample.

This clonotype was found once. There is no known antigen for this receptor. No much larger clone exists at a distance of one base, and base qualities are not known. Evidence from a single read is weak. Results and caveats for the whole study, not just this receptor: In cross-validation, the 13-signature model distinguished ophthalmopathy from stable hyperthyroidism with 85% to 90% sensitivity and around 82% specificity, and in the test set the corresponding values were 80% and 75%. In validation, the model predicted ophthalmopathy progression with less than 71% sensitivity and roughly 72% specificity; some 13 predicted patients were CT-confirmed with GO in a median of approximately 6.5 months. Most of the expanded thyroid clonotypes with a frequency above 0.001 were also detected in blood, and it was suggested that the thyroid immune response may be reflected by blood repertoires. No statistical method was used to predetermine the sample size, and group allocation was not hidden from the investigators.

Patients with ophthalmopathy had moderately to severely active disease, with a Clinical Activity Score of 3 or more, a NOSPECS grade of 4 or more, and a disease duration of less than 3 months. Patients with other autoimmune diseases, uncontrolled infections, pregnancy or lactation were excluded. Clinical symptoms, serum thyroxine, TRAb, thyroid ultrasound and orbital computed tomography formed the basis of the diagnosis. Using Ficoll-Paque density gradient centrifugation, PBMCs were isolated from 9 to 10 ml of fresh peripheral blood. Total RNA was extracted with Trizol reagent and quality-checked on an Agilent 2100 Bioanalyzer. Source material: peripheral blood. This TCR came from a man under 40 with Graves' ophthalmopathy. Donor details come from another sample of the same person, matched by shared clones.

The CDR3 loop reads CAWRIGTDNSPLHF. The DNA sequence is as follows: TGTGCCTGGAGGATCGGGACTGATAATTCACCCCTCCACTTT. The chain links TRBV30 with TRBJ1-6; TRBD1 is a possible D gene, resting on 5 matching bases. The V end loses 3 bases and the J end loses 5 bases, and a stretch of 11 bases separates them. According to the germline V gene (reference sequence), CDR1 reads GTSNPN and CDR2 reads SVGIG. From its cysteine to its phenylalanine, the CDR3 spans 14 amino acids. Of all the DNA, just the CDR3 is kept, 42 bases in frame from base 1.